Listed below are T cell receptor beta chains from one sample, sequenced in a study of blood T cells in healthy people across ages. TCRdb analysed the 5' RACE reads with MiXCR anew, one entry per CDR3 protein. The sample yields fewer than 750,000 distinct CDR3 sequences, more than 45% seen once. The specimen was blood. The receptors were gathered from an elderly man in good health. Both conserved end residues are part of each CDR3. The D gene is left open where the match is weak. Size is stated for part of the rows, as once, few or many counts, or as a class when the clone is expanded.

J,size,D,V,DNA,CDR3
TRBJ1-1,.,.,TRBV11-2,TGTGCCAGCAGCTTAAATCCTGACAGGCGTGGCACTGAAGCTTTCTTT,CASSLNPDRRGTEAFF
TRBJ1-1,.,.,TRBV5-1,TGCGCCAGCAGCGGAGCCCGACAGCGAGGAATGAACACTGAAGCTTTCTTT,CASSGARQRGMNTEAFF
TRBJ2-1,many,TRBD2,TRBV7-9,TGTGCCAGCAGCTCGTCCCGCGGCGGGAGGTCCTACAATGAGCAGTTCTTC,CASSSSRGGRSYNEQFF
TRBJ2-1,.,TRBD2,TRBV27,TGTGCCAGCAGTCCGAGACTAGCGCCTTACAATGAGCAGTTCTTC,CASSPRLAPYNEQFF
TRBJ1-6,many,TRBD1,TRBV6-6,TGTGCCAGCAGCAATAAACAGGGGTATAATTCACCCCTCCACTTT,CASSNKQGYNSPLHF
TRBJ2-1,few,.,TRBV2,TGTGCCAGCAGATGGGACCCCTACAATGAGCAGTTCTTC,CASRWDPYNEQFF
TRBJ2-1,.,.,TRBV4-3,TGCGCCAGCAGCCAAGAGTGGCGGGACGAGCAGTTCTTC,CASSQEWRDEQFF
TRBJ1-6,many,TRBD1,TRBV6-5,TGTGCCAGCAGTTCCCCAAGGACAGGGAGGTCACCCCTCCACTTT,CASSSPRTGRSPLHF
TRBJ2-7,.,TRBD1,TRBV29-1,TGCAGCGTTTCCCCCGGGACAGGGCCTCTCGAGCAGTACTTC,CSVSPGTGPLEQYF
TRBJ2-5,.,TRBD2,TRBV5-1,TGCGCCAGCAGCTTCGGGCCTAGCGGAGAGACCCAGTACTTC,CASSFGPSGETQYF
TRBJ2-5,.,TRBD2,TRBV20-1,TGCAGTGCTCCACGGACTAGCGGGGGTCAAGAGACCCAGTACTTC,CSAPRTSGGQETQYF
TRBJ1-5,few,TRBD1,TRBV20-1,TGCAGTGCTAGAGTTAGGACAGGGAGCCATCAGCCCCAGCATTTT,CSARVRTGSHQPQHF
TRBJ2-4,.,TRBD2,TRBV5-1,TGCGCCAGCAGCGCGGGACTAGCGGGGGTGGAAGCCAAAAACATTCAGTACTTC,CASSAGLAGVEAKNIQYF
TRBJ2-5,.,.,TRBV7-2,TGTGCCAGCAGTTTTAGAGCGGGTAACCAAGAGACCCAGTACTTC,CASSFRAGNQETQYF
TRBJ2-2,.,.,TRBV5-5,TGTGCCAGCAGCTACGGACGTAGGGTGAACACCGGGGAGCTGTTTTTT,CASSYGRRVNTGELFF
TRBJ2-1,.,.,TRBV6-2/TRBV6-3,TGTGCCAGCAGTCCCTCCGGGACTCTCTACAATGAGCAGTTCTTC,CASSPSGTLYNEQFF
TRBJ2-2,.,TRBD1,TRBV2,TGTGCCAGCAGTGAACAGGGGGTCCATGGAGCCGGGGAGCTGTTTTTT,CASSEQGVHGAGELFF
TRBJ1-2,.,TRBD1,TRBV7-3,TGTGCCAGCAGCGACCGGGGAGGGGGCGCCTATGGCTACACCTTC,CASSDRGGGAYGYTF
TRBJ2-7,.,TRBD2,TRBV28,TGTGCCAGCACCCTATCGGGGGGAGCCTACGAGCAGTACTTC,CASTLSGGAYEQYF
TRBJ2-7,.,TRBD1,TRBV5-6,TGTGCCAGCAGCTTGGACAGGGGGATCTACGAGCAGTACTTC,CASSLDRGIYEQYF
TRBJ2-7,.,.,TRBV6-5,TGTGCCAGCAGTTACTGGGTGGCCGGGAACTACGAGCAGTACTTC,CASSYWVAGNYEQYF
TRBJ1-2,.,.,TRBV7-2,TGTGCCAGCAGCTTAGCCGGGACGGCCGGGTATGACTACACCTTC,CASSLAGTAGYDYTF
TRBJ2-5,.,TRBD2,TRBV4-1,TGCGCCAGCAGCCAAGCTCCCCTTCCGGGACTAGCGGAACAACAAGAGACCCAGTACTTC,CASSQAPLPGLAEQQETQYF
TRBJ2-3,few,TRBD1,TRBV20-1,TGCAGTGCTAACCGACAGGGATCAGATACGCAGTATTTT,CSANRQGSDTQYF
TRBJ2-1,few,TRBD2,TRBV7-9,TGTGCCAGCAGCTTGATCTTTGTACTAGCGGGGGACGGCCAGCAGTTCTTC,CASSLIFVLAGDGQQFF
TRBJ2-3,.,TRBD2,TRBV7-3,TGTGCCAGCAGCTTAAGGGGGACTAGCGGGACATACACAGATACGCAGTATTTT,CASSLRGTSGTYTDTQYF
TRBJ1-5,.,TRBD1,TRBV4-3,TGCGCCAGCAGCCAAACAGGGGGCGGCCAGCCCCAGCATTTT,CASSQTGGGQPQHF
TRBJ2-5,few,.,TRBV7-9,TGTGCCAGCAGCTTACAACAGGGCCAAGAGACCCAGTACTTC,CASSLQQGQETQYF
TRBJ2-4,.,.,TRBV27,TGTGCCAGCAGACTTATGGGCAGGGGATTGGGGGAGCAGTACTTC,CASRLMGRGLGEQYF
TRBJ1-2,.,.,TRBV7-2,TGTGCCAGCACAGGGGTCGACTATGGCTACACCTTC,CASTGVDYGYTF
TRBJ1-1,.,.,TRBV2,TGTGCCAGCAGTGAAGCGCCCCCGGGGACTGAAGCTTTCTTT,CASSEAPPGTEAFF
TRBJ2-1,few,.,TRBV24-1,TGTGCCACCAGTACCCGGGACCTGGCCAATGAGCAGTTCTTC,CATSTRDLANEQFF
TRBJ2-7,few,TRBD1,TRBV29-1,TGCAGCGTCGGGACAGGGTTCGGCGAGCAGTACTTC,CSVGTGFGEQYF
TRBJ2-1,few,TRBD2,TRBV20-1,TGCAGTGCTAGAGATGCTAGCGGGAGAGACAATGAGCAGTTCTTC,CSARDASGRDNEQFF
TRBJ2-3,many,TRBD2,TRBV4-3,TGCGCCAGCAGCCAAGCGAAGCGGGGGAGCACAGATACGCAGTATTTT,CASSQAKRGSTDTQYF
TRBJ1-2,.,TRBD1,TRBV7-2,TGTGCCAGCAGCCCCCAGACAGGGCTTGGGGATGGCTACACCTTC,CASSPQTGLGDGYTF
TRBJ2-1,few,.,TRBV15,TGTGCCACCAGCAGAGATGCCGGCCCCAAGGGCAATGAGCAGTTCTTC,CATSRDAGPKGNEQFF
TRBJ2-5,many,.,TRBV20-1,TGCAGTGCTAGAGCGGAATCCGGGGTAGAGACCCAGTACTTC,CSARAESGVETQYF
TRBJ1-2,.,TRBD1,TRBV6-1,TGTGCCAGCAGTGAAATGACAGGGAACTATGGCTACACCTTC,CASSEMTGNYGYTF
TRBJ2-5,few,TRBD2,TRBV7-6,TGTGCCAGCAGCTCTACGGGACTAGGGTCAGAGACCCAGTACTTC,CASSSTGLGSETQYF